The 24 T cell receptor beta chains listed next were all sequenced from one sample in a study of T cell responses to AZD1222 COVID-19 vaccine. Profiled with immunoSEQ multiplex PCR; TCRdb holds only in-frame clones, not every one. Here the sample spans some 200,000 clones, roughly 92% being singletons. Sequenced material: peripheral blood, taken on day 0 of AZD1222 vaccination. These receptors were collected from an adult in good health.

The V gene is TRBV10-2, the J gene TRBJ2-7; the D is unclear. V was trimmed by 3 bases and J by 2 bases, leaving 5 bases between them. CDR1 and CDR2 from the germline V gene are WSHSY and SAAADI. There are 12 residues in the CDR3. The CDR3: CASSDTPYEQYF. In nucleotides, the CDR3 is TGCGCCAGCAGTGACACCCCCTACGAGCAGTACTTC.

This clone has just one count. The chain employs TRBV30 and TRBJ2-7, with a weak D call TRBD2 (6 bases). Germline CDR1 reads GTSNPN; CDR2 reads SVGIG (reference sequence). V lost 3 bases, J lost 6 bases, and 18 bases lay in between. This CDR3 is 14 amino acids long. CDR3 sequence: CAWRGTPGSGEQYF. The CDR3 nucleotides read TGTGCCTGGAGGGGGACTCCTGGGAGCGGCGAGCAGTACTTC.

This clone was seen a single time. This rearrangement joins TRBV6-4 to TRBJ1-1; D might be TRBD1 (6 bases). Trimming shortened V by 6 bases and J by 1 base, and 12 bases separated the two germline ends. The CDR3 has 14 amino acids. The germline CDR1 and CDR2 sequences are MRHNA and SNTAGT. The CDR3 spells CASRSQTGNTEAFF. The CDR3 nucleotides read TGTGCCAGCAGGTCCCAGACAGGGAACACTGAAGCTTTCTTT.

This chain joins TRBV6-2 or TRBV6-3 and TRBJ1-6; D is undetermined. CDR3 size: 14 residues. The germline V gene has CDR1 MNHEY and CDR2 SVGEGT. V lost 4 bases and J lost 4, with 8 bases in between. CDR3 sequence: CASSFERYNSPLHF. For the CDR3, the DNA is TGTGCCAGCAGTTTCGAGCGGTATAATTCACCCCTCCACTTT.

This rearrangement joins TRBV28 to TRBJ2-3, with D maybe TRBD2 (6 bases). Trimming pared 3 bases from V and 4 bases from J, leaving 11 bases between. Per the germline V gene, CDR1 is MDHEN and CDR2 is SYDVKM. The CDR3 is 14 amino acids. CDR3 nucleotides: TGTGCCAGCAGTTTGACTAGACCAGCAGATACGCAGTATTTT. Protein: CASSLTRPADTQYF. Complete variable domain (other parts from reference TRBV28 and TRBJ2-3): DVKVTQSSRYLVKRTGEKVFLECVQDMDHENMFWYRQDPGLGLRLIYFSYDVKMKEKGDIPEGYSVSREKKERFSLILESASTNQTSMYLCASSLTRPADTQYFGPGTRLTVL.

Comment on this clone: A read error may account for a junction end that differs from germline. The gene calls are TRBV20-1 and TRBJ2-5; 7 nucleotides align to TRBD2. The CDR3 consists of 11 residues. The germline V gene encodes CDR1 DFQATT and CDR2 SNEGSKA (reference sequence). For the CDR3, the DNA is TGCAGTGCTTCCTACGGGACTACCCGTAACTTC. Amino acid sequence: CSASYGTTRNF.

The V and J genes are TRBV5-6 and TRBJ2-5; maybe TRBD1 (6 bases). Germline assignment: CDR1 SGHDT and CDR2 YYEEEE. CDR3 length: 14 amino acids. Trimming left V 1 base short and J 2 bases short, with 9 bases between. As DNA, the CDR3 is TGTGCCAGCAGCTTGCTTGGACAGCAAGAGACCCAGTACTTC. The encoded protein is CASSLLGQQETQYF.

This chain connects TRBV28 to TRBJ2-7, with TRBD1 matching over 8 bases. Germline values: CDR1 MDHEN, CDR2 SYDVKM. The CDR3 consists of 15 residues. Trimming at V came to 6 bases and at J to 0 bases, leaving 7 bases not matched to a gene. Written as DNA, the CDR3 is TGTGCCAGCAGCGGGGGACAGGCCAGCTCCTACGAGCAGTACGTC. It specifies CASSGGQASSYEQYV.

The CDR3 DNA sequence: TGTGCCAGCAGTTACGGCGGGGTGTCCTACAATGAGCAGTTCTTC. The encoded protein is CASSYGGVSYNEQFF. This rearrangement joins TRBV6-5 to TRBJ2-1; the D gene is possibly TRBD2 (6 bases). The CDR3 covers 15 residues. Trimming pared 2 bases from V and 1 base from J, leaving 9 bases between. The germline V gene encodes CDR1 MNHEY and CDR2 SVGAGI.

The chain recombines TRBV11-2 with TRBJ2-7; 10 bases are shared with TRBD2. Germline trimming cut 7 bases from V and 6 bases from J; bases unmatched to any gene: 9. The germline V gene encodes CDR1 SGHAT and CDR2 FQNNGV. The CDR3 loop spans 14 amino acids. DNA for the CDR3: TGTGCCAGCAAAAAGGGACTAGCGTTTTCCGAGCAGTACTTC. As protein: CASKKGLAFSEQYF.

This chain joins TRBV4-3 and TRBJ1-2; D remains unclear. Germline V gene sequence: CDR1 LGHNA, CDR2 YSLEER. This CDR3 has 14 amino acids. V dropped 0 bases and J dropped 4 bases, with 9 bases sitting between them. The CDR3 loop is CASSQESGFYGYTF. CDR3 in DNA: TGCGCCAGCAGCCAAGAATCCGGATTCTATGGCTACACCTTC.

The genes are TRBV18 and TRBJ1-5; 9 bases match TRBD1. With V trimmed by 8 bases and J by 6 bases, 11 bases remained unmatched. The length of the CDR3 is 15 residues. Germline V gene data show CDR1 as KGHSH and CDR2 as LQKENI. The CDR3 DNA is TGTGCCAGCCAACGGGGGACAGGGCCCGGTCAGCCCCAGCATTTT. Amino acid sequence: CASQRGTGPGQPQHF.

The genes are TRBV7-2 and TRBJ2-5; D not resolved. V was shortened by 5 bases and J by 5 bases, with 6 bases between the two germline ends. The CDR3 contains 11 residues. CDR1 and CDR2 (germline): SGHTA, FQGNSA. The CDR3 is CASSLSETQYF. Here the CDR3 DNA reads TGTGCCAGCAGCCTGTCGGAGACCCAGTACTTC.

The J gene is TRBJ2-1, the V gene TRBV19; D may correspond to TRBD1 or TRBD2 (5 bases each). The length of the CDR3 is 15 residues. V lost 5 bases and J lost 6, with 17 bases in between. The germline V gene has CDR1 LNHDA and CDR2 SQIVND (reference sequence). CDR3 loop: CASSVRDPHVNEQFF. CDR3 nucleotide sequence: TGTGCCAGTAGTGTCCGGGACCCTCATGTCAATGAGCAGTTCTTC.

J is TRBJ2-6 and V is TRBV5-6, with a possible D match to TRBD2 (5 bases). The ends were cut back, 1 base at V and 1 base at J, with 9 bases in the middle. Germline-derived CDR1 and CDR2 are SGHDT and YYEEEE. The CDR3 is 16 amino acids. In nucleotides, the CDR3 is TGTGCCAGCAGCTTGCGTTCGGGGTCTGGGGCCAACGTCCTGACTTTC. This encodes CASSLRSGSGANVLTF.

The chain uses TRBV12-3 or TRBV12-4 and TRBJ2-3; the D gene is possibly TRBD1 (5 bases). This CDR3 has 13 amino acids. V was clipped by 3 bases and J by 5 bases, with 9 bases between them. For the CDR3, the DNA is TGTGCCAGCAGTTTGACAGTTGGAGATACGCAGTATTTT. Translation: CASSLTVGDTQYF.

J is TRBJ1-1 and V is TRBV28, with a weak D call TRBD1 (5 bases). V was clipped by 6 bases and J by 6 bases, with 11 bases between them. Per germline, CDR1 MDHEN and CDR2 SYDVKM. CDR3 size: 12 residues. The CDR3 protein is CASSYRIPEAFF. The CDR3 nucleotides read TGTGCCAGCAGCTACAGGATCCCTGAAGCTTTCTTT.

The gene calls are TRBV30 and TRBJ2-5; 7 nucleotides match TRBD1. The V segment lost 3 bases and the J segment 4 bases; nucleotides outside the gene matches: 14. There are 16 residues in the CDR3. CDR1 is GTSNPN, CDR2 SVGIG, per germline (reference sequence). DNA for the CDR3: TGTGCCTGGAGCGCTCCCGGAACAGGGGCAGGAGAGACCCAGTACTTC. Residues: CAWSAPGTGAGETQYF. Drawing the rest from reference TRBV30 and TRBJ2-5, the complete variable domain is SQTIHQWPATLVQPVGSPLSLECTVEGTSNPNLYWYRQAAGRGLQLLFYSVGIGQISSEVPQNLSASRPQDRQFILSSKKLLLSDSGFYLCAWSAPGTGAGETQYFGPGTRLLVL.

The chain uses TRBV7-9 and TRBJ1-2, with TRBD1 matching 7 bases. CDR1 is SEHNR and CDR2 is FQNEAQ in the germline V gene (reference sequence). J lost 4 bases, V lost 5 bases, and 7 bases had no gene match. The CDR3 consists of 14 residues. The CDR3 region is CASSNGTDSYGYTF. The CDR3 nucleotides read TGTGCCAGCAGCAACGGGACAGACTCCTATGGCTACACCTTC.

The chain links TRBV11-2 to TRBJ1-1, with unresolved D. This CDR3 has 15 residues. Germline-derived CDR1 and CDR2 are SGHAT and FQNNGV. The ends were cut back, 1 base at V and 0 bases at J, with 9 bases in the middle. The CDR3 nucleotides read TGTGCCAGCAGCTTAGCAAGGGTCATGAACACTGAAGCTTTCTTT. This sequence encodes CASSLARVMNTEAFF.

V usage is TRBV9 and J usage is TRBJ2-2, with 10 bases that match TRBD2. The CDR3 sequence is 16 residues long. Germline CDR1 is SGDLS and CDR2 is YYNGEE. The J segment lost 5 bases and the V segment lost 2 bases, leaving 6 bases of the junction unmatched. The CDR3 DNA follows: TGTGCCAGCAGCGTCCCTAGCGGGAGTCGAACCGGGGAGCTGTTTTTT. Residues: CASSVPSGSRTGELFF.

V is TRBV12-3 or TRBV12-4 and J is TRBJ1-1; D might be TRBD1 (5 bases). This CDR3 has 13 residues. V gave up 6 bases and J gave up 1 base, with 9 bases separating them. CDR3: CASRIQENTEAFF. In DNA form, the CDR3 reads TGTGCCAGCAGGATACAGGAGAACACTGAAGCTTTCTTT.

The chain has TRBV4-2 and TRBJ1-1; D possibly corresponds to TRBD1 (5 bases). CDR3 length: 16 amino acids. Trimming took 0 bases from V and 0 from J, leaving 11 bases between them. CDR1 is LGHNA and CDR2 is YNFKEQ in the germline V gene. The CDR3 here is CASSQDRGPMNTEAFF. Written as DNA, the CDR3 is TGTGCCAGCAGCCAAGATCGGGGACCCATGAACACTGAAGCTTTCTTT.

This clone was observed once. The V and J genes are TRBV11-1 and TRBJ1-1; 8 nucleotides match TRBD1. The ends lost 1 base at V and 4 bases at J; junction bases unmatched: 8. Germline lookup yields CDR1 SGHAT and CDR2 FQDESV (reference sequence). The CDR3 totals 16 residues. The chain's CDR3 is CASSLGRTGRSTEAFF. As DNA, the CDR3 is TGTGCCAGCAGCTTAGGCCGGACAGGGCGAAGCACTGAAGCTTTCTTT.